This entry lists 21 T cell receptor beta chains sequenced from one sample in a study of a mutant IDH1 vaccine in newly diagnosed glioma. Clones were sequenced by immunoSEQ multiplex PCR, and TCRdb holds only the in-frame ones, with some missing. The table records tens of thousands of clones, roughly 84% of them present only once. Regarding time point: week 35, safety follow-up. One vaccine dose held 300 ug of mutant IDH1 20-mer peptide and came with topical imiquimod. These receptors' targets are unknown. This specimen consisted of PBMCs, obtained from a glioma patient whose treatment included an IDH1 peptide vaccine. The receptor source for this set is a man younger than 35 with glioma.

In DNA form, the CDR3 reads TGTGCCAGCAGCTCACTTTTGGAGCAGTACTTC. It yields the protein CASSSLLEQYF. The chain couples TRBV13 to TRBJ2-7; D unclear. CDR1 and CDR2 (germline): PRHDT, FYEKMQ (reference sequence). Trimming cost V 4 bases and J 7 bases, with 8 bases left between them. This CDR3 is built from 11 residues. The whole variable domain, remainder taken from reference TRBV13 and TRBJ2-7, is AAGVIQSPRHLIKEKRETATLKCYPIPRHDTVYWYQQGPGQDPQFLISFYEKMQSDKGSIPDRFSAQQFSDYHSELNMSSLELGDSALYFCASSSLLEQYFGPGTRLTVT.

The CDR3 DNA is TGCAGCGTGCGGAAAGACGGGACCGGGGAGCTGTTTTTT. Translation: CSVRKDGTGELFF. The rearrangement uses TRBV29-1 and TRBJ2-2; D is uncertain. This CDR3 contains 13 residues. The germline gives CDR1 SQVTM, CDR2 ANQGSEA. V shed 6 bases and J shed 5 bases, with 13 bases lying between them.

The gene calls are TRBV6-5 and TRBJ1-1; TRBD1 might be the D (6 bases). The germline CDR1 and CDR2 sequences are MNHEY and SVGAGI. The CDR3 is 14 residues long. The germline V and J ends were trimmed by 8 bases and 3 bases, with 16 bases remaining between them. Here the CDR3 DNA reads TGTGCCAGCGGGCACAGGGTTGGGGACACTGAAGCTTTCTTT. As protein: CASGHRVGDTEAFF.

CDR3 DNA sequence: TGTGCCAGCAGCCAAGAACTCCGGGAGCGCACAGATACGCAGTATTTT. The encoded protein is CASSQELRERTDTQYF. This chain links TRBV4-2 with TRBJ2-3, with a possible D match to TRBD2 (6 bases). The CDR3 has 16 residues. Germline CDR1 and CDR2: LGHNA and YNFKEQ. V was trimmed by 0 bases and J by 1 base, leaving 11 bases between them.

The sample holds one count of this clone. This chain connects TRBV29-1 to TRBJ1-4; 7 nucleotides line up with TRBD1. The germline V gene has CDR1 SQVTM and CDR2 ANQGSEA. This CDR3 comprises 11 residues. V shed 5 bases, J shed 6 bases, and the junction held 0 bases outside the gene matches. The CDR3, as DNA: TGCAGCGTTAGGGGGCATGAAAAACTGTTTTTT. Protein: CSVRGHEKLFF.

The J gene is TRBJ2-7, the V gene TRBV30; D gene ambiguous. The germline V and J ends were trimmed by 3 bases and 3 bases, with 9 bases remaining between them. Germline CDR1 reads GTSNPN; CDR2 reads SVGIG (reference sequence). This CDR3 is 12 amino acids long. CDR3 in DNA: TGTGCCTGGAGGAGGACCGTCTACGAGCAGTACTTC. Protein: CAWRRTVYEQYF.

V and J are TRBV5-1 and TRBJ1-1; tentative D call: TRBD1 (6 bases). CDR1 and CDR2 from the germline V gene are SGHRS and YFSETQ. V lost 4 bases, J lost 2 bases, and 21 bases lay in between. The CDR3 is 17 residues long. In DNA, the CDR3 is TGCGCCAGCAGCCCCCTTTTCGGTCCAGGGGTTAACACTGAAGCTTTCTTT. Translating it yields CASSPLFGPGVNTEAFF.

The rearrangement joins TRBV5-1 to TRBJ1-1; D not certain. Trimming took 1 base from V and 2 from J, leaving 15 bases between them. This CDR3 contains 16 residues. CDR1 SGHRS and CDR2 YFSETQ come from the germline V gene. The CDR3 spells CASSLQSGRANTEAFF. Written as DNA, the CDR3 is TGCGCCAGCAGCTTGCAGTCGGGCAGAGCCAACACTGAAGCTTTCTTT.

The V call is TRBV25-1, the J call TRBJ2-1; the D gene could be TRBD1 or TRBD2 (5 bases each). The CDR3 runs to 17 residues. Germline CDR1 is MGHDK and CDR2 is SYGVNS. Trimming left V 5 bases short and J 0 bases short, with 17 bases between. CDR3 bases: TGTGCCAGCAGTTCCTCCGGGACCTTTAGCTCCTACAATGAGCAGTTCTTC. It yields the protein CASSSSGTFSSYNEQFF.

By share, this clone counts as large. The V call is TRBV30, the J call TRBJ1-1; D is unclear. Germline CDR1 reads GTSNPN; CDR2 reads SVGIG (reference sequence). Deletions cut 1 base from V and 13 bases from J, with 16 bases between. CDR3 length: 12 residues. Here the CDR3 reads CAWSASLVADFF. The CDR3 nucleotides are TGTGCCTGGAGTGCCTCGCTTGTGGCTGATTTCTTT.

The chain employs TRBV4-3 and TRBJ2-7; D is possibly TRBD1 (6 bases). In germline, CDR1 is LGHNA, CDR2 YSLEER. V was cut by 4 bases and J by 2 bases, with 15 bases left in between. This CDR3 is built from 15 residues. The CDR3 sequence: CASSPQDSWTYEQYF. DNA of the CDR3: TGCGCCAGCAGCCCCCAGGACAGTTGGACCTACGAGCAGTACTTC.

The V gene is TRBV21-1, the J gene TRBJ1-3. TRBV21-1 is a pseudogene locus. This CDR3 has 15 residues. This CDR3 is CAPMWIPSSGNTIYF. In nucleotides, the CDR3 is TGTGCCCCCATGTGGATTCCAAGCTCTGGAAACACCATATATTTT.

The rearrangement uses TRBV14 and TRBJ2-7; 9 bases match TRBD2. The germline V gene has CDR1 SGHDN and CDR2 FVKESK. The CDR3 is 17 amino acids. With V trimmed by 1 base and J by 1 base, 8 bases remained unmatched. CDR3 region: CASSQGVAGDLSYEQYF. The CDR3, as DNA: TGTGCCAGCAGCCAAGGGGTAGCGGGAGACCTGTCCTACGAGCAGTACTTC.

The gene calls are TRBV27 and TRBJ2-1; 7 nucleotides line up with TRBD1. From germline, CDR1 is MNHEY and CDR2 SMNVEV (reference sequence). Trimming took 4 bases from V and 8 from J; bases not matched to a gene: 8. This CDR3 is 14 amino acids long. In DNA form, the CDR3 reads TGTGCCAGCAGTTATATCACAGGGGATGATGAGCAGTTCTTC. Translated, it gives CASSYITGDDEQFF.

The chain links TRBV5-4 to TRBJ1-2, with 8 bases lining up with TRBD1. V lost 4 bases to trimming and J lost 6 bases; unmatched junction nucleotides: 8. The CDR3 is 14 amino acids. Germline V CDR1 and CDR2: SGHNT, YYREEE (reference sequence). CDR3 loop: CASSLTGRGHGYTF. CDR3 sequence (DNA): TGTGCCAGCAGCCTGACTGGCAGGGGGCATGGCTACACCTTC.

V usage is TRBV4-1 and J usage is TRBJ2-3, with a weak D call TRBD2 (6 bases). This CDR3 comprises 13 residues. Trimming took off 3 bases at V and 3 bases at J, with 7 bases between the two ends. Germline CDR1 MGHRA, CDR2 YSYEKL. Here the CDR3 reads CASSQRGTDTQYF. The DNA of the CDR3 is TGCGCCAGCAGCCAGCGGGGTACAGATACGCAGTATTTT.

The chain is built from TRBV18 and TRBJ1-1, with D uncertain. The germline CDR1 and CDR2 sequences are KGHSH and LQKENI. The length of the CDR3 is 14 residues. V was trimmed by 1 base and J by 1 base, leaving 7 bases between them. The CDR3 bases are TGTGCCAGCTCACCACAAGCAGGGAACACTGAAGCTTTCTTT. Translation: CASSPQAGNTEAFF.

The chain carries TRBV7-9 and TRBJ1-3; D call uncertain. The germline V gene encodes CDR1 SEHNR and CDR2 FQNEAQ (reference sequence). V lost 1 base and J lost 2, with 12 bases in between. The CDR3 contains 16 residues. The CDR3 DNA reads TGTGCCAGCAGCTTAGGGTCCGGGGAACCTGGAAACACCATATATTTT. The encoded protein is CASSLGSGEPGNTIYF.

The chain uses TRBV5-5 and TRBJ2-7; tentative D call: TRBD1 (6 bases). This CDR3 is 17 amino acids long. The germline CDR1 and CDR2 sequences are SGHKS and YYEKEE (reference sequence). The V end lost 4 bases, the J end lost 3 bases, and 23 bases lay between the germline ends. The CDR3 DNA is TGTGCCAGCAGCCCAGGGGCAGGCCCTCTGGTAGGCTACGAGCAGTACTTC. This encodes CASSPGAGPLVGYEQYF.

The rearrangement uses TRBV4-3 and TRBJ1-2; 8 bases fit TRBD1. There are 14 residues in the CDR3. V lost 5 bases and J lost 5; bases outside the gene matches: 7. Germline CDR1 LGHNA, CDR2 YSLEER. The CDR3 DNA follows: TGCGCCAGCAGCTCGTCGGACAGGGCGTATGGCTACACCTTC. Amino acid sequence: CASSSSDRAYGYTF.

The rearrangement uses TRBV5-1 and TRBJ2-2, with D uncertain. This CDR3 is built from 13 residues. Germline lookup yields CDR1 SGHRS and CDR2 YFSETQ. The ends were cut back, 5 bases at V and 3 bases at J, with 8 bases in the middle. CDR3 residues: CASSPSDTGELFF. CDR3 DNA sequence: TGCGCCAGCAGTCCGTCCGACACCGGGGAGCTGTTTTTT.